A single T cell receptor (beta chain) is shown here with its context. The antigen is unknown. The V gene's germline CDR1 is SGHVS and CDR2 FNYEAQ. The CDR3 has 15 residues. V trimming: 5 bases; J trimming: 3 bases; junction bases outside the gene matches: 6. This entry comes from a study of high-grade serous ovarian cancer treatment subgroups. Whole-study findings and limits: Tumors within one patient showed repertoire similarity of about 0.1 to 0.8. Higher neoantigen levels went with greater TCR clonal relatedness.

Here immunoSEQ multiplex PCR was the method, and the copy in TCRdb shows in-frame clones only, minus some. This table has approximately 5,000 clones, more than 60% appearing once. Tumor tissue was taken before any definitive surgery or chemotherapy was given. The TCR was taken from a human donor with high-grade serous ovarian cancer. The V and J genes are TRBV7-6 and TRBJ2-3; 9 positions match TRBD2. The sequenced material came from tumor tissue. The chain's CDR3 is CASSPGLASTDTQYF. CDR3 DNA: TGTGCCAGCAGCCCGGGACTAGCCTCGACAGATACGCAGTATTTT.